This T cell receptor (beta chain) was observed in a study of T cell responses to AZD1222 COVID-19 vaccine. Repertoires were generated with immunoSEQ multiplex PCR, while TCRdb's copy carries only in-frame clones and drops some. The sample comprises under 140,000 clones, around nine tenths of which are singletons, and roughly 2.7% rests with the top ten. CDR1 is MGHRA and CDR2 is YSYEKL in the germline V gene. There are 17 residues in the CDR3. With 3 bases removed from V and 6 bases from J, the gap between germline ends came to 22 bases. The receptor comes from an adult who received the AZD1222 COVID-19 vaccine. The rearrangement links TRBV4-1 to TRBJ2-3, with a possible D match to TRBD2 (7 bases). The material was peripheral blood, obtained 28 days after the second AZD1222 dose. The CDR3 region has the DNA TGCGCCAGCAGCCAGGACAGCCGGGGGGCATTCGCGGATACGCAGTATTTT. This encodes CASSQDSRGAFADTQYF.